This T cell receptor beta chain was recovered during a study of shared clonotypes between healthy human individuals. Whole-study context: The donor pool was made up of two women and three men aged 18 to 49.

Here immunoSEQ multiplex PCR was the method, and the copy in TCRdb shows in-frame clones only, minus some. The data contain 2 million to 2.5 million clones, roughly 93% of them seen just once; the ten biggest clones take up under 0.45%. CD4+ cells were split into CD45RA+ naive and CD45RA-negative memory subsets. There are 15 residues in the CDR3. V lost 9 bases and J lost 3, with 21 bases in between. Germline V gives CDR1 SGHTA, CDR2 FQGNSA. The chain employs TRBV7-2 and TRBJ2-7; perhaps TRBD2 as D (5 bases). The sequence was collected from a young man in good health. Some clones in this sample may be carry-over from other donors' samples. Source material: naive CD4+ T cells from PBMCs. Subset indicated: CD45RA+ positively selected. The CDR3 reads CASWNGVGRGYEQYF. CDR3 coding DNA: TGTGCCAGTTGGAATGGGGTGGGGAGAGGCTACGAGCAGTACTTC.